This T cell receptor beta chain emerged from a study of memory CD4+ T cells and cytomegalovirus serostatus. Whole-study results and caveats: Each of approximately 69 CMV-associated TCRbeta sequences occurred in one to five individuals.

The sort gate was single viable CD3+CD4+CD8-CD45RO+ cells for memory CD4+ T cells. Points on this clone: Its antigen remains unknown.

TCRdb's copy holds only in-frame clones and misses some; the assay was immunoSEQ multiplex PCR. The sample records approximately 46,000 clones, 75% to 85% being singletons. Trimming took 5 bases from V and 6 from J, leaving 17 bases between them. There are 14 residues in the CDR3. From germline, CDR1 is MNHEY and CDR2 SVGAGI. The receptor's source is an adult in good health and CMV-seronegative. Sequencing was performed on memory CD4+ T cells from blood. This sequence joins TRBV6-5 and TRBJ2-7; D perhaps matches TRBD1 (5 bases). The CDR3 DNA follows: TGTGCCAGCAGTACCGTTAGGGGTCCCCTCGAGCAGTACTTC. It translates to CASSTVRGPLEQYF.